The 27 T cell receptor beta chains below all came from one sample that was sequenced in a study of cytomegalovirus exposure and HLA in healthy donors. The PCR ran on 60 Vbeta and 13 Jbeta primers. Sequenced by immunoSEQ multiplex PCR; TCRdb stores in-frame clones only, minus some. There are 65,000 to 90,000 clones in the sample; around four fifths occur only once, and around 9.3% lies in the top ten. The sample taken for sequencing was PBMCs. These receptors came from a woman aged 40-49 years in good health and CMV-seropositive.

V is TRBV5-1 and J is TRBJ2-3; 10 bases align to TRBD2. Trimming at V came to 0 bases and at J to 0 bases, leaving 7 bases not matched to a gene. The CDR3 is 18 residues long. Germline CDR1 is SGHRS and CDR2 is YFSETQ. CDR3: CASSLGIAGGWSTDTQYF. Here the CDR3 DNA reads TGCGCCAGCAGCTTGGGGATAGCGGGGGGTTGGAGCACAGATACGCAGTATTTT.

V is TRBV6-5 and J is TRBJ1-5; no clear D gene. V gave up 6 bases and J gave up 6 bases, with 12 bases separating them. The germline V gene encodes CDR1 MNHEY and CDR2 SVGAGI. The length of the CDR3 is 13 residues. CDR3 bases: TGTGCCAGCAGCCGGGGTACCGGTCAGCCCCAGCATTTT. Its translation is CASSRGTGQPQHF.

Written as DNA, the CDR3 is TGTGCCAGCAGCTTAAGACAGGGGGCCTACGAGCAGTACTTC. It codes for CASSLRQGAYEQYF. The gene calls are TRBV7-2 and TRBJ2-5, with 9 bases aligning to TRBD1. Near its end, the DNA agrees better with TRBJ2-7, so the J call may be wrong. Germline CDR1 reads SGHTA; CDR2 reads FQGNSA. The length of the CDR3 is 14 residues.

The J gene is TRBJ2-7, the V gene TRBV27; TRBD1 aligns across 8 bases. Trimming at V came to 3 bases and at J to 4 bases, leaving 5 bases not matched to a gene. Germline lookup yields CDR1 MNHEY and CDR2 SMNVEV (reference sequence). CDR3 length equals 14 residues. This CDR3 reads CASSFGGQGYEQYF. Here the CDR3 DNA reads TGTGCCAGCAGTTTTGGCGGACAGGGTTACGAGCAGTACTTC.

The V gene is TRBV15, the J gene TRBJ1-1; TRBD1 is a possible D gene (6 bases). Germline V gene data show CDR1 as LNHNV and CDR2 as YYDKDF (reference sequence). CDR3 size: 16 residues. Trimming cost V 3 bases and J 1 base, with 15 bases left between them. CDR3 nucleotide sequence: TGTGCCACCAGCAGCCCTTACAGGGTCGGGAACACTGAAGCTTTCTTT. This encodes CATSSPYRVGNTEAFF.

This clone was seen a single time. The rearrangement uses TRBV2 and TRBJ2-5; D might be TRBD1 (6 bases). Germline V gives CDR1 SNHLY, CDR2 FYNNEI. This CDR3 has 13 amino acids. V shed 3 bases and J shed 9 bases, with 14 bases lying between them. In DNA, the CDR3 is TGTGCCAGCAGTGAGGTCGAACAGGGCCCCCAGTACTTC. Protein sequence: CASSEVEQGPQYF.

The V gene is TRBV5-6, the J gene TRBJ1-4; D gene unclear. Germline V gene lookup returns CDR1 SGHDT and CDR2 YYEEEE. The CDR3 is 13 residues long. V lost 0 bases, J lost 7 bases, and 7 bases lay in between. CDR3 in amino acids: CASSLAPVEKLFF. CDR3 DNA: TGTGCCAGCAGCTTGGCCCCAGTTGAAAAACTGTTTTTT. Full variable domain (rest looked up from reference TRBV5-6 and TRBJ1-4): DAGVTQSPTHLIKTRGQQVTLRCSPKSGHDTVSWYQQALGQGPQFIFQYYEEEERQRGNFPDRFSGHQFPNYSSELNVNALLLGDSALYLCASSLAPVEKLFFGSGTQLSVL.

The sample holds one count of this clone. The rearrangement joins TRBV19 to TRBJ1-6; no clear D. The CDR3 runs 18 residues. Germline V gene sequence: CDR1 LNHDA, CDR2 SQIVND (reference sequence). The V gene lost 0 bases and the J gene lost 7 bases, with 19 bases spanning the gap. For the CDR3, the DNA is TGTGCCAGTAGTATAGATCGGGAGACCCGCTATTGGAATTCACCCCTCCACTTT. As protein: CASSIDRETRYWNSPLHF.

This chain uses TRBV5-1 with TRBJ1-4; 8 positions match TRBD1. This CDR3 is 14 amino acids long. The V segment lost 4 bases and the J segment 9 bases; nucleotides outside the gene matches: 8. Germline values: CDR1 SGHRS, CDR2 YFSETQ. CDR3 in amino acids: CASSLGQGSKKLFF. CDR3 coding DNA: TGCGCCAGCAGCCTCGGACAGGGATCGAAAAAACTGTTTTTT. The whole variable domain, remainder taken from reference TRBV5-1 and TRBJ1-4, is KAGVTQTPRYLIKTRGQQVTLSCSPISGHRSVSWYQQTPGQGLQFLFEYFSETQRNKGNFPGRFSGRQFSNSRSEMNVSTLELGDSALYLCASSLGQGSKKLFFGSGTQLSVL.

The CDR3 spells CASSPSTDRDGTQYF. CDR3 bases: TGTGCCAGCAGCCCCAGCACGGACAGGGATGGGACCCAGTACTTC. The V and J genes are TRBV11-3 and TRBJ2-5; 8 nucleotides line up with TRBD1. V gave up 5 bases and J gave up 7 bases; unmatched junction bases: 12. This CDR3 is 15 amino acids long. Germline-derived CDR1 and CDR2 are SGHNT and YENEEA.

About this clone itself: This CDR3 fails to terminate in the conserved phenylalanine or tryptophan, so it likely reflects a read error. CDR3 in amino acids: CASSPTRDSHYEQYL. CDR3 nucleotide sequence: TGTGCCAGTAGTCCCACGAGGGACTCCCACTACGAGCAGTACCTC. V gene TRBV19 combines with J gene TRBJ2-7; a possible D gene is TRBD2 (6 bases). Germline values: CDR1 LNHDA, CDR2 SQIVND (reference sequence). The CDR3 has 15 residues. V lost 5 bases and J lost 3, with 17 bases in between.

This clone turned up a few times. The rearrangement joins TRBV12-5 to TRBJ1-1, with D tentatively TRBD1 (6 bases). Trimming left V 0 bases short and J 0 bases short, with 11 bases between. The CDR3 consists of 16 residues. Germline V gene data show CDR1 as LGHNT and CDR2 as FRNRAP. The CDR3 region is CASGLVLRGMNTEAFF. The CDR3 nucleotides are TGTGCTAGTGGTTTGGTACTCAGGGGTATGAACACTGAAGCTTTCTTT. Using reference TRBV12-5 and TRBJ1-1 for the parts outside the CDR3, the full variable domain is DARVTQTPRHKVTEMGQEVTMRCQPILGHNTVFWYRQTMMQGLELLAYFRNRAPLDDSGMPKDRFSAEMPDATLATLKIQPSEPRDSAVYFCASGLVLRGMNTEAFFGQGTRLTVV.

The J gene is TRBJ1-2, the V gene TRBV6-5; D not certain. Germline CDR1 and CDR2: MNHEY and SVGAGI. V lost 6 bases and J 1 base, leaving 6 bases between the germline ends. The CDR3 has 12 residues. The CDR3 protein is CASSRINYGYTF. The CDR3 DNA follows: TGTGCCAGCAGCAGGATTAACTATGGCTACACCTTC.

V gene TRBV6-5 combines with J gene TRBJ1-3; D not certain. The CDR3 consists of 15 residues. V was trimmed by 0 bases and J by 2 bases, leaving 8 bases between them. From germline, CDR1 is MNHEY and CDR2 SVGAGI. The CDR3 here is CASSYSNSPGNTIYF. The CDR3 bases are TGTGCCAGCAGTTACTCGAACAGCCCTGGAAACACCATATATTTT.

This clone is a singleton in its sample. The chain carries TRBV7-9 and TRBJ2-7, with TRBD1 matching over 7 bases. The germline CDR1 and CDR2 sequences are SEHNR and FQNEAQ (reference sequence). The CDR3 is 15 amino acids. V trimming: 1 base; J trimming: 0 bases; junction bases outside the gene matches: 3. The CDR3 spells CASSLDRGNSYEQYF. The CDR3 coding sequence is TGTGCCAGCAGCTTAGACAGGGGCAACTCCTACGAGCAGTACTTC.

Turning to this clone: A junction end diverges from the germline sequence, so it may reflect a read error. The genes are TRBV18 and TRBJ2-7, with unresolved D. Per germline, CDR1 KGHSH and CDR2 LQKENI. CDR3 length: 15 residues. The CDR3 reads CASSPPSLSSYEQYF. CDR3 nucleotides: TGTGCCAGCTCGCCACCGTCCCTAAGCTCCTACGAGCAGTACTTC.

CDR3 DNA sequence: TGTGCCAGCAGCCTAAATCCGGGGGGCCTCTCTGGAAACACCATATATTTT. Amino acid sequence: CASSLNPGGLSGNTIYF. This sequence joins TRBV11-2 and TRBJ1-3; TRBD1 is a possible D gene (6 bases). Germline V gene sequence: CDR1 SGHAT, CDR2 FQNNGV. Trimming cost V 5 bases and J 0 bases, with 17 bases left between them. The CDR3 runs 17 residues.

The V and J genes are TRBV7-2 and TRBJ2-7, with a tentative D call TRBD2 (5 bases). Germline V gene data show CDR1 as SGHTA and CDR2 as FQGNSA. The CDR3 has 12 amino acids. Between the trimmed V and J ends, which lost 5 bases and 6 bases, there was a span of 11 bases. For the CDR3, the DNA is TGTGCCAGCAGCCCTCCGGGGAGCGAGCAGTACTTC. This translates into CASSPPGSEQYF.

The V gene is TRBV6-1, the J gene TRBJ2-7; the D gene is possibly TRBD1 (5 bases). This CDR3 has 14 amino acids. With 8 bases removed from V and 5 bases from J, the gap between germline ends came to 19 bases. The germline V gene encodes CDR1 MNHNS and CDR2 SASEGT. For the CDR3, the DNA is TGTGCCAGCGGGCGTGGGGCAGGGATCGACGAGCAGTACTTC. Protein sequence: CASGRGAGIDEQYF.

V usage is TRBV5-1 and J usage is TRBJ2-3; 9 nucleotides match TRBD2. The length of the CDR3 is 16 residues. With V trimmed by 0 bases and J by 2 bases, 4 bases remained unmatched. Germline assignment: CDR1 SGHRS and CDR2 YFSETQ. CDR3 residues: CASSLAGGGATDTQYF. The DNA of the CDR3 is TGCGCCAGCAGCTTGGCTGGCGGGGGGGCCACAGATACGCAGTATTTT.

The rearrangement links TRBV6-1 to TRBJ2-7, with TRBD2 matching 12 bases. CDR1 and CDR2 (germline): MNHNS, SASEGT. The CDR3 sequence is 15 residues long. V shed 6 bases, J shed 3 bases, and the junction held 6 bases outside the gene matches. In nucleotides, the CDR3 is TGTGCCAGCAGGATGGGGACTAGCGGGTTCTACGAGCAGTACTTC. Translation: CASRMGTSGFYEQYF.

The CDR3: CASSQAGSYYGYTF. The CDR3 DNA reads as TGTGCCAGCAGCCAGGCAGGGTCCTACTATGGCTACACCTTC. V and J are TRBV7-9 and TRBJ1-2; D is perhaps TRBD1 (5 bases). Germline CDR1 SEHNR, CDR2 FQNEAQ (reference sequence). The CDR3 loop spans 14 amino acids. The V end lost 5 bases, the J end lost 3 bases, and 13 bases lay between the germline ends.

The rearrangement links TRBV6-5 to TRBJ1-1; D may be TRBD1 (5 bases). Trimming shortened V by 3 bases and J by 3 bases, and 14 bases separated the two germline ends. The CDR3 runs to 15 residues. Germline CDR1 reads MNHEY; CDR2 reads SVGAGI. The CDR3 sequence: CASSYSGGGDTEAFF. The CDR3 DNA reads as TGTGCCAGCAGTTATTCTGGAGGAGGGGACACTGAAGCTTTCTTT.

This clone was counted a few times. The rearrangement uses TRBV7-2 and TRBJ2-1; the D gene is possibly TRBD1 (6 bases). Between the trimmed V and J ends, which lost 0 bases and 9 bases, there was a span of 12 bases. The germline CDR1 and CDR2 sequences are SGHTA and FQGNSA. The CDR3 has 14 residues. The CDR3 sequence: CASSLAWQGREQFF. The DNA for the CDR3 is TGTGCCAGCAGCTTAGCCTGGCAGGGGCGTGAGCAGTTCTTC.

The CDR3 nucleotides read TGCGCCAGCAGCAGAGCCGGGACAGGGGGCATTTTTGGGGCCAACGTCCTGACTTTC. Protein sequence: CASSRAGTGGIFGANVLTF. The chain employs TRBV5-1 and TRBJ2-6, with 12 bases aligning to TRBD1. The CDR3 contains 19 residues. The V gene's germline CDR1 is SGHRS and CDR2 YFSETQ. The V gene end was trimmed by 4 bases and the J gene end by 3 bases; junction bases not matched to a gene: 11.

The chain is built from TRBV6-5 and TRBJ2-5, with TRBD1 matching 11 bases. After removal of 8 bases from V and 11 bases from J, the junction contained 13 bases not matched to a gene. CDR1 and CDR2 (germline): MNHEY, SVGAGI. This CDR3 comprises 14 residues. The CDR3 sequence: CASRPQGQGGEQYF. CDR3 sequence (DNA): TGTGCCAGCCGGCCCCAGGGACAGGGGGGAGAGCAGTACTTC.

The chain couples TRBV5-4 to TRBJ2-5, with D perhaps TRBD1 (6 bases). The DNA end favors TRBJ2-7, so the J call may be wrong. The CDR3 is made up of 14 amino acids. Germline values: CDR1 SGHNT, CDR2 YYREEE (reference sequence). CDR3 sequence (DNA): TGTGCCAGCAGCGGTGGACAGTCTACCTACGAGCAGTACTTC. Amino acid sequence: CASSGGQSTYEQYF.